The following is a T cell receptor beta chain sequence with its context. The antigen is undetermined. Time point here: patch test 2, 6 weeks after DPC sensitization. Treatment reported: therapeutic diphenylcyclopropenone sensitization with weekly scalp DPC. Donors, patients with alopecia ranging from 18 to 70 years old and judged suitable for DPC, provided samples. This sample is part of a study of human T cells and chemical hapten exposure. Study-wide results and limits: Sensitization with DPC brought no change to TCRs above 1 in 1000 in frequency.

Original analysis: Sample TCR totals centred on a median of around 100,000, ranging about 20,000 to 700,000. TCRdb processed the RACE reads anew with MiXCR; each CDR3 protein has one entry. The V and J calls and clone size are TCRdb's, not the authors'. The top ten hold 5% to 6% of the sample, which has around 360,000 distinct CDR3 sequences, about 6.9% seen once. Trimming left V 3 bases short and J 5 bases short, with 8 bases between. The CDR3 spans 12 residues. Germline CDR1 ENHRY, CDR2 SYGVKD. The source material was whole blood, sampled in connection with sensitization to the hapten diphenylcyclopropenone (DPC). V usage is TRBV10-3 and J usage is TRBJ2-7; unclear D gene. The sequence was collected from a woman under 30 with alopecia areata. Some clones in this sample may be carry-over from other donors' samples. The CDR3, as DNA: TGTGCCATCAGTGAAGTCAGCCACGAGCAGTACTTC. Translation: CAISEVSHEQYF.